This entry describes one T cell receptor beta chain. The antigen remains undetermined. This sample is part of a study of cytomegalovirus exposure and HLA in healthy donors. Study conclusions and caveats: Later analysis showed TCR association rates varying by HLA locus, highest for DRB1 and lowest for HLA-C. Both high specificity and high sensitivity reportedly marked the classifier's diagnosis of cytomegalovirus status. Some V segments could not be told apart, so they were left out, TRBV6-2 and TRBV6-3 among them. The majority of TCR sequences were rare, yet some public TCRs appeared in many donors.

This CDR3 is built from 15 residues. The V gene's germline CDR1 is MRHNA and CDR2 SNTAGT. V lost 0 bases and J lost 8; bases outside the gene matches: 5. The PCR used 60 Vbeta and 13 Jbeta primers. Generated by immunoSEQ multiplex PCR, the TCRdb table keeps only in-frame clones and is missing some. Among around 92,000 clones, around three quarters were seen once, and the ten largest hold 7.5% to 9.5%. The sequenced sample consisted of PBMCs. The chain joins TRBV6-4 to TRBJ1-2, with 11 bases fitting TRBD1. The sequence derives from a human donor in good health. The CDR3 coding sequence is TGTGCCAGCAGTGACTCGGACAGGGGGCTAGTCGGCTACACCTTC. Translating it yields CASSDSDRGLVGYTF.